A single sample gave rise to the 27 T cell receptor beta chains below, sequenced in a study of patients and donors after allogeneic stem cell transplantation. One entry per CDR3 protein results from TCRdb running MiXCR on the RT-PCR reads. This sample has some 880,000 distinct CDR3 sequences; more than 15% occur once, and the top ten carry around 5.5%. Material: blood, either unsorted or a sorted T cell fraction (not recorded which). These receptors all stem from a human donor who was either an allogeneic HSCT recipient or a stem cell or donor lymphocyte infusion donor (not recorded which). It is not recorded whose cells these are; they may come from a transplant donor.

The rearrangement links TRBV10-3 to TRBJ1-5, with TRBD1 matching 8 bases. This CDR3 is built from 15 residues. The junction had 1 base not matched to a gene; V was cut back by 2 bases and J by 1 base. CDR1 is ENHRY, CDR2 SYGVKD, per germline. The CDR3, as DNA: TGTGCCATCAGTGAGGGACAGGGAAGCAATCAGCCCCAGCATTTT. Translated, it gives CAISEGQGSNQPQHF.

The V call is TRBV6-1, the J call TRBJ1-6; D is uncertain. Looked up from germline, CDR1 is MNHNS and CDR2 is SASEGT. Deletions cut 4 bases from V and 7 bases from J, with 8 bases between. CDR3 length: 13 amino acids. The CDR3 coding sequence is TGTGCCAGCAGTGGAAATAGGAATTCACCCCTCCACTTT. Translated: CASSGNRNSPLHF.

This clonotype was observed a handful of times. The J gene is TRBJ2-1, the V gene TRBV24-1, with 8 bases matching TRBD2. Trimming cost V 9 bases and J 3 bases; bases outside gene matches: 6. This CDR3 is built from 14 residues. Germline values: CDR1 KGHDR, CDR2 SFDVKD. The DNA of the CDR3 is TGTGCCACCGCGGCGGGAGGTGGCTACAATGAGCAGTTCTTC. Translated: CATAAGGGYNEQFF.

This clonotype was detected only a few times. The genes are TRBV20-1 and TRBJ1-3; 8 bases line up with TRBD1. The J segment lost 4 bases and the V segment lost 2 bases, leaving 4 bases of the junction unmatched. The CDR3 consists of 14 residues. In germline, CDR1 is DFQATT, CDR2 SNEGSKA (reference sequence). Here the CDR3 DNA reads TGCAGTGCTAGAACAGGGGGTTTCGGAAACACCATATATTTT. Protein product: CSARTGGFGNTIYF.

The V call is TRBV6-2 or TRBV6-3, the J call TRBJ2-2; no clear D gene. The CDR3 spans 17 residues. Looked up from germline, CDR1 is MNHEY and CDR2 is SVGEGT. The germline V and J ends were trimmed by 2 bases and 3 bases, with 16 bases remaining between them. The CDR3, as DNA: TGTGCCAGCAGTTACACGGCGGCAGGCCTCTACACCGGGGAGCTGTTTTTT. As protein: CASSYTAAGLYTGELFF.

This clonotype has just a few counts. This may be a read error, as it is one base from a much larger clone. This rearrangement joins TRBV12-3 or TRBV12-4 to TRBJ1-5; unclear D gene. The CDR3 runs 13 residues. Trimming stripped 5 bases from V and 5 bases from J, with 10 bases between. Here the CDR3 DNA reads TGTGCCAGCAGTGTGAGGAGGGATCAGCCCCAGCATTTT. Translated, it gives CASSVRRDQPQHF.

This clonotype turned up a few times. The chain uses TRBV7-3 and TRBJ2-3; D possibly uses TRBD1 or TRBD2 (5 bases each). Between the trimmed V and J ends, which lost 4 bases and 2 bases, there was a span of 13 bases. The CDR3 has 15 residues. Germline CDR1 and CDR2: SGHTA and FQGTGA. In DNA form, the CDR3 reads TGTGCCAGCAGCTCGGGACCCCGCCTCACAGATACGCAGTATTTT. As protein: CASSSGPRLTDTQYF.

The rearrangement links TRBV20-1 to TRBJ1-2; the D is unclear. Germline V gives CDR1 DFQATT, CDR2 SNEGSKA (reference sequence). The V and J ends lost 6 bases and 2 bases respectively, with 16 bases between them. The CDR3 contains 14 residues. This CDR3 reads CSASFRLRNYGYTF. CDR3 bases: TGCAGTGCCTCTTTCCGACTTCGGAACTATGGCTACACCTTC.

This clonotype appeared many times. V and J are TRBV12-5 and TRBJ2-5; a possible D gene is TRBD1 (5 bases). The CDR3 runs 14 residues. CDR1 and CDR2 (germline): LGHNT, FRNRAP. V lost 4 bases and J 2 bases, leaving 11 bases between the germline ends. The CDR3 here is CASGSGHKQETQYF. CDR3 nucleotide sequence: TGTGCTAGTGGTTCCGGACACAAACAAGAGACCCAGTACTTC.

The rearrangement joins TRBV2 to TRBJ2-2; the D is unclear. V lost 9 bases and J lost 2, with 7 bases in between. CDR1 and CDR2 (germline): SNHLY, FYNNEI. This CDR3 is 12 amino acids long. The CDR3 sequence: CARSPNTGELFF. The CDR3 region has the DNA TGTGCCAGGTCGCCAAACACCGGGGAGCTGTTTTTT.

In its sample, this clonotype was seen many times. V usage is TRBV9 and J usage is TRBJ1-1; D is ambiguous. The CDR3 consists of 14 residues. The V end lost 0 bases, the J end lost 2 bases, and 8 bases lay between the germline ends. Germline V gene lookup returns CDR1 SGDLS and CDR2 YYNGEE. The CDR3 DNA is TGTGCCAGCAGCGTAGCGGGCAGAAACACTGAAGCTTTCTTT. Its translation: CASSVAGRNTEAFF.

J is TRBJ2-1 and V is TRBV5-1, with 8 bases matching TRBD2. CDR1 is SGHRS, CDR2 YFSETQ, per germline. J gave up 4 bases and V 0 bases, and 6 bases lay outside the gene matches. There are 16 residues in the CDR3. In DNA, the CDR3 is TGCGCCAGCAGCTTGGATCACCCGGGGGGGTACAATGAGCAGTTCTTC. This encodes CASSLDHPGGYNEQFF.

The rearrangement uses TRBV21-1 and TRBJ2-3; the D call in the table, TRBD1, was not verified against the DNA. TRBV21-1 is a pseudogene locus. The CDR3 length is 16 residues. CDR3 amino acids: CATGHRAGAFGDTQYF. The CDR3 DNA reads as TGTGCCACCGGACACAGGGCAGGGGCCTTTGGGGATACGCAGTATTTT.

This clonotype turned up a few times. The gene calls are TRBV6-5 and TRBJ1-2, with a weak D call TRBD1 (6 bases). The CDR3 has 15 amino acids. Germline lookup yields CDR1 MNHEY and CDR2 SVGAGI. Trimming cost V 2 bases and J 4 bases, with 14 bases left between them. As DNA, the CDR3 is TGTGCCAGCAGTTACGGCAGGGACACAGGCTATGGCTACACCTTC. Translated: CASSYGRDTGYGYTF.

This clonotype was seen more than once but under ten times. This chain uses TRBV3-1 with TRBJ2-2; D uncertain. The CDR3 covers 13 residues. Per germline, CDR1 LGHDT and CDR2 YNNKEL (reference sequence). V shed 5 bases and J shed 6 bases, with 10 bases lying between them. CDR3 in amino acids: CASSFTKAGELFF. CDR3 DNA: TGTGCCAGCAGCTTCACGAAAGCCGGGGAGCTGTTTTTT.

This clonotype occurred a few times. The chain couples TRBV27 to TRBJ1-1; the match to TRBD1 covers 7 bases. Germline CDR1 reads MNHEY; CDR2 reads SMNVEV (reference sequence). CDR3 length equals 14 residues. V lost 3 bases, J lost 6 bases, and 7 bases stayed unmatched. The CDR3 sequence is CASSFRTGSSEAFF. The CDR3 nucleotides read TGTGCCAGCAGTTTCCGGACAGGTTCATCTGAAGCTTTCTTT.

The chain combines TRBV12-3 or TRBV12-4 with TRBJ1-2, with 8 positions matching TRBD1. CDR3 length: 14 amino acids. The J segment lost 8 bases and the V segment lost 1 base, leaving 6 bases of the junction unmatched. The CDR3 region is CASSLGGQVGGYTF. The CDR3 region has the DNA TGTGCCAGCAGTTTAGGGGGACAGGTCGGCGGCTACACCTTC.

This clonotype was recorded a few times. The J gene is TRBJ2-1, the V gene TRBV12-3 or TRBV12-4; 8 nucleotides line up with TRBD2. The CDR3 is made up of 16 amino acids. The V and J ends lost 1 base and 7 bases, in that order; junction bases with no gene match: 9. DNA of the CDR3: TGTGCCAGCAGTTTAGGGCGCAGCGGGAGAGTGAATGAGCAGTTCTTC. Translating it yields CASSLGRSGRVNEQFF.

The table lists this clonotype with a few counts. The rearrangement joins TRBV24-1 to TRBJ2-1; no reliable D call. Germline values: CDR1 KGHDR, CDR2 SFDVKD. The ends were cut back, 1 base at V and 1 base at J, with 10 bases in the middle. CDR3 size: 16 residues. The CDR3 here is CATSDLRTGSYNEQFF. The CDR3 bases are TGTGCCACCAGTGATTTACGGACGGGTTCCTACAATGAGCAGTTCTTC.

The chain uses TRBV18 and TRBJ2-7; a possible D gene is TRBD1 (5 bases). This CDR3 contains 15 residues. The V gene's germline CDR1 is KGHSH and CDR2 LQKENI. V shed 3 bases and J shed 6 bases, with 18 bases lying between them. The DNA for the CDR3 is TGTGCCAGCTCACCGGTCAATTACAGGTGGGGCGAGCAGTACTTC. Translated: CASSPVNYRWGEQYF. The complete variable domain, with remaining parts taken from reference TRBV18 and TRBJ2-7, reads NAGVMQNPRHLVRRRGQEARLRCSPMKGHSHVYWYRQLPEEGLKFMVYLQKENIIDESGMPKERFSAEFPKEGPSILRIQQVVRGDSAAYFCASSPVNYRWGEQYFGPGTRLTVT.

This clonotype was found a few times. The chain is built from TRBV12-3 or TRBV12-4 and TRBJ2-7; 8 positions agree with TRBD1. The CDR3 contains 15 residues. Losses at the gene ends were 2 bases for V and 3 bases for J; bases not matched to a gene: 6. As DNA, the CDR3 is TGTGCCAGCAGTTTATCCGGACAGGGACACTACGAGCAGTACTTC. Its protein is CASSLSGQGHYEQYF.

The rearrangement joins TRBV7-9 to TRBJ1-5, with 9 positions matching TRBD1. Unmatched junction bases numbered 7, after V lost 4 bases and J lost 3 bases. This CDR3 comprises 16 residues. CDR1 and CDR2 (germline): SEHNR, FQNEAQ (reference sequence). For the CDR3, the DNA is TGTGCCAGCAGCTCTTCCGGGACAGGGATCAATCAGCCCCAGCATTTT. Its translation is CASSSSGTGINQPQHF.

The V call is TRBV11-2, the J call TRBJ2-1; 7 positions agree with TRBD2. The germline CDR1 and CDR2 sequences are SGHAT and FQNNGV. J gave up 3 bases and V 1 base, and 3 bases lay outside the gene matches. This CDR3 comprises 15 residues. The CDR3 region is CASSLAGDYYNEQFF. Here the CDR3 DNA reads TGTGCCAGCAGCTTAGCCGGGGACTACTACAATGAGCAGTTCTTC.

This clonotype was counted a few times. The CDR3 loop is CASSTQGRSGNTIYF. Here the CDR3 DNA reads TGTGCCAGCAGTACGCAGGGACGCTCTGGAAACACCATATATTTT. The V call is TRBV27, the J call TRBJ1-3; D is perhaps TRBD1 (5 bases). From germline, CDR1 is MNHEY and CDR2 SMNVEV (reference sequence). CDR3 length: 15 amino acids. V lost 5 bases and J lost 0, with 11 bases in between.

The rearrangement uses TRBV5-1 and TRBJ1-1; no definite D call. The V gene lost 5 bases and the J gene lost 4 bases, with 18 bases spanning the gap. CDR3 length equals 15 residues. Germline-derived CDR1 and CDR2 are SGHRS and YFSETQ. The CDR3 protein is CASRRASALGTEAFF. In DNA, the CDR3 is TGCGCCAGCAGAAGGGCGTCAGCACTGGGCACTGAAGCTTTCTTT.

The CDR3 DNA follows: TGTGCCACCAGCAGAGAGGCAGGGGACACTGAAGCTTTCTTT. This encodes CATSREAGDTEAFF. This chain joins TRBV15 and TRBJ1-1; maybe TRBD1 (6 bases). The ends were cut back, 0 bases at V and 3 bases at J, with 8 bases in the middle. Germline assignment: CDR1 LNHNV and CDR2 YYDKDF (reference sequence). CDR3 length: 14 residues.

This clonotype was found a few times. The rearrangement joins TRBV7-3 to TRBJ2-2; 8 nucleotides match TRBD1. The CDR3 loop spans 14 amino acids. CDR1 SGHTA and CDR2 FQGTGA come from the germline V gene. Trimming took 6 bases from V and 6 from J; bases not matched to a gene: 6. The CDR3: CASRDREGSGELFF. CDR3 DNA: TGTGCCAGCAGGGACAGGGAAGGGTCCGGGGAGCTGTTTTTT.